This TCR beta chain derives from a study of T cells in Graves' hyperthyroidism and ophthalmopathy. The wider study: Peripheral blood was obtained at initial diagnosis, preceding any treatment.

Study-wide results and limits: Blood held most thyroid clonotypes expanded above 0.001 frequency. A 13 V-J model separated ophthalmopathy from stable hyperthyroidism.

Amplified TCR beta CDR3 regions derived from RNA transcripts. Using the HTBI primer set, a first-round RT-PCR was run on the TCR CDR3. TCRdb fed the multiplex PCR reads into MiXCR, producing one record per CDR3 protein. The sample carries 250,000 to 300,000 distinct CDR3 sequences, approximately 14% recorded once. CDR3 size: 13 residues. V lost 2 bases and J 8 bases, leaving 10 bases between the germline ends. Germline V gene data show CDR1 as SGHTA and CDR2 as FQGNSA. Not enrolled were patients with uncontrolled infection, other autoimmune disease, pregnancy or lactation. At least ten counts were recorded for this clonotype. Its antigen remains unknown.

The chain recombines TRBV7-2 with TRBJ2-1; tentative D call: TRBD2 (5 bases). The receptor was derived from a middle-aged woman with Graves' hyperthyroidism that later progressed to Graves' ophthalmopathy. Material for sequencing was blood. In nucleotides, the CDR3 is TGTGCCAGCAGCTTACTAGCCGGCTATGAGCAGTTCTTC. This translates into CASSLLAGYEQFF. The variable domain in full, completed from reference TRBV7-2 and TRBJ2-1, reads GAGVSQSPSNKVTEKGKDVELRCDPISGHTALYWYRQSLGQGLEFLIYFQGNSAPDKSGLPSDRFSAERTGGSVSTLTIQRTQQEDSAVYLCASSLLAGYEQFFGPGTRLTVL.